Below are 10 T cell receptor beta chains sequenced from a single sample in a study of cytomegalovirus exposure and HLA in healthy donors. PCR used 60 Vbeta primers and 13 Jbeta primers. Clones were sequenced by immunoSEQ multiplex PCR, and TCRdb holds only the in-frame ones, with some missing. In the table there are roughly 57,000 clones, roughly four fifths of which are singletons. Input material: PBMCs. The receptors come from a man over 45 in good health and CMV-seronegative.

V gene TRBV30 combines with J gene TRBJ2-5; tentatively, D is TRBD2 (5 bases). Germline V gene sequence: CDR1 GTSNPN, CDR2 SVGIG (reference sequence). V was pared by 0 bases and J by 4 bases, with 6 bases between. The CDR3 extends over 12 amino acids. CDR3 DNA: TGTGCCTGGAGTGTACGGGGAGAGACCCAGTACTTC. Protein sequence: CAWSVRGETQYF.

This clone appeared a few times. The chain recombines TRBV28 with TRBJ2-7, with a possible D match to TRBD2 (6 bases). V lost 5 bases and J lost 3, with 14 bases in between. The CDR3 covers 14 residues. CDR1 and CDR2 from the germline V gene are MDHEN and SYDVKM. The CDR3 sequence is CASSPPGELYEQYF. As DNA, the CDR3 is TGTGCCAGCAGTCCACCGGGGGAACTCTACGAGCAGTACTTC.

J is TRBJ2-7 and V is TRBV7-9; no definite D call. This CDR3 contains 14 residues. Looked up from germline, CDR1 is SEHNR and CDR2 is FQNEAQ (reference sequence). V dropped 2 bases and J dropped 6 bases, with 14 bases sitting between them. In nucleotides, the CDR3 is TGTGCCAGCAGCTTACGGTCACAGAAACGCGAGCAGTACTTC. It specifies CASSLRSQKREQYF.

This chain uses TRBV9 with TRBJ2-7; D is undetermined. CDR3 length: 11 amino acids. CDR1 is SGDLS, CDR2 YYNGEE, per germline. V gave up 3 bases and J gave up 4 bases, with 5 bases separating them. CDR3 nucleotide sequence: TGTGCCAGCAGCGCCGTTTACGAGCAGTACTTC. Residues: CASSAVYEQYF.

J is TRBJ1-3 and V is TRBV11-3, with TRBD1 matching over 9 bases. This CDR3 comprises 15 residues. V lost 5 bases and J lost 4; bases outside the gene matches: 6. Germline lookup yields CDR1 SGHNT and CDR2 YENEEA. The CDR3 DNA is TGTGCCAGCAGCCCCGGACAGGGGCCCGGAAACACCATATATTTT. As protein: CASSPGQGPGNTIYF.

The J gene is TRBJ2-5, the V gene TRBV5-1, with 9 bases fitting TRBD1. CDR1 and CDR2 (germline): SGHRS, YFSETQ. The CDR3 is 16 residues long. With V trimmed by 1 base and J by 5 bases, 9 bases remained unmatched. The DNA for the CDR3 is TGCGCCAGCAGCTTGCCCGTGGGACAGGGTGGCGAGACCCAGTACTTC. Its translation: CASSLPVGQGGETQYF.

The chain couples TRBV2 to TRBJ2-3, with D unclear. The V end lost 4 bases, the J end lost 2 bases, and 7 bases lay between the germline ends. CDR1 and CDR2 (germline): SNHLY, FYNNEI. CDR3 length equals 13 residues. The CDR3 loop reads CASSARFTDTQYF. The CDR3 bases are TGTGCCAGCAGTGCGCGGTTCACAGATACGCAGTATTTT.

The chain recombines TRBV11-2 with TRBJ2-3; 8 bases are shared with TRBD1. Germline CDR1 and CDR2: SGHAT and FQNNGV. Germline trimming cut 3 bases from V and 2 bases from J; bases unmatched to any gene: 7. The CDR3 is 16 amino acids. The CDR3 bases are TGTGCCAGCAGCTTTCGGGGACAGGAGCTCACAGATACGCAGTATTTT. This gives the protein CASSFRGQELTDTQYF. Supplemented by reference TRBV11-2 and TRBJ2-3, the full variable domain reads EAGVAQSPRYKIIEKRQSVAFWCNPISGHATLYWYQQILGQGPKLLIQFQNNGVVDDSQLPKDRFSAERLKGVDSTLKIQPAKLEDSAVYLCASSFRGQELTDTQYFGPGTRLTVL.

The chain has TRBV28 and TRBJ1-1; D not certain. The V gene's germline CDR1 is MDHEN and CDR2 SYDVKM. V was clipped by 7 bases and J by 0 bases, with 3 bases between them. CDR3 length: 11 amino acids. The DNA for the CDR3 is TGTGCCAGCACAGTGAACACTGAAGCTTTCTTT. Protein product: CASTVNTEAFF.

The CDR3 sequence: CASSFWDRYGYTF. The CDR3 DNA reads TGTGCCAGCAGTTTTTGGGACAGATATGGCTACACCTTC. V gene TRBV28 combines with J gene TRBJ1-2; 7 nucleotides align to TRBD1. The CDR3 extends over 13 amino acids. Per the germline V gene, CDR1 is MDHEN and CDR2 is SYDVKM. V gave up 3 bases and J gave up 5 bases; unmatched junction bases: 3.